This TCR beta chain is from a study of PD-1 blockade in mismatch repair-deficient tumors. The V gene's germline CDR1 is SGHRS and CDR2 YFSETQ. This CDR3 is 14 amino acids long. With 2 bases clipped from V and 4 bases from J, the junction kept 2 bases outside the gene matches. Data came from immunoSEQ multiplex PCR; TCRdb stores just in-frame clones and leaves some out. In the table there are about 130,000 clones, about nine tenths of which are singletons. All patients were mismatch repair deficient, assessed by either PCR or immunohistochemistry. To note about this clone: Its cognate antigen is unknown.

Notes on the study in general: Tumor-resident clones, often undetectable pretreatment in blood, expanded then contracted after pembrolizumab.

This chain links TRBV5-1 with TRBJ2-5; the match to TRBD2 covers 10 bases. The sequences come from peripheral blood, collected 70 to 73 weeks after starting pembrolizumab. This TCR came from an adult with mismatch repair-deficient cancer. Here the CDR3 DNA reads TGCGCCAGCAGCTTAGCGGGAGGGTCAGAGACCCAGTACTTC. Residues: CASSLAGGSETQYF.